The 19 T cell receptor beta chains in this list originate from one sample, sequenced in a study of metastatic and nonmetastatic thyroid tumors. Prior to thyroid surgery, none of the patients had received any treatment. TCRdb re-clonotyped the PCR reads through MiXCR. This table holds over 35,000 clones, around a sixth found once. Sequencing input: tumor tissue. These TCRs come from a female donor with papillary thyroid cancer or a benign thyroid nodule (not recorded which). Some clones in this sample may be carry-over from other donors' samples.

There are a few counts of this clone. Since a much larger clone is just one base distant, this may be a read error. The CDR3 sequence is CASRDNTQETQYF. CDR3 DNA: TGTGCCAGCCGGGACAACACACAAGAGACCCAGTACTTC. V usage is TRBV12-3 or TRBV12-4 and J usage is TRBJ2-5; D is perhaps TRBD1 (6 bases). Trimming pared 8 bases from V and 2 bases from J, leaving 12 bases between. The length of the CDR3 is 13 residues.

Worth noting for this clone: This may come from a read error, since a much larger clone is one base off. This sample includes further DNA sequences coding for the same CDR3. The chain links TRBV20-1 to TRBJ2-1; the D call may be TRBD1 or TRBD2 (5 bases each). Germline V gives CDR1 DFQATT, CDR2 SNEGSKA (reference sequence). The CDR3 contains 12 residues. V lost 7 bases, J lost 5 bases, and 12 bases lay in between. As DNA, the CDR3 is TGCAGTGGGGACGCTAACAACAATGAGCAGTTCTTC. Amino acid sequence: CSGDANNNEQFF.

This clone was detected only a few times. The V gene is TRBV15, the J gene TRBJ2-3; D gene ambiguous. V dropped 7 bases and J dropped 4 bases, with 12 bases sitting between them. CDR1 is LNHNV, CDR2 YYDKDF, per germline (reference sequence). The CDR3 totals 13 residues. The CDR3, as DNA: TGTGCCACCATCCCACACCGGGCAGATACGCAGTATTTT. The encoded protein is CATIPHRADTQYF.

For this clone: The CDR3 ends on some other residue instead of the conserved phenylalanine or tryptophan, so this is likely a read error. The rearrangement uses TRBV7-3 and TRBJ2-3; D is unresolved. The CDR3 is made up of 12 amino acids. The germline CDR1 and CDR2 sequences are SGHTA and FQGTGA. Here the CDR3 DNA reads TGTACCAGCAGCTTAACCACAGATACGCAGTATATT. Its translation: CTSSLTTDTQYI.

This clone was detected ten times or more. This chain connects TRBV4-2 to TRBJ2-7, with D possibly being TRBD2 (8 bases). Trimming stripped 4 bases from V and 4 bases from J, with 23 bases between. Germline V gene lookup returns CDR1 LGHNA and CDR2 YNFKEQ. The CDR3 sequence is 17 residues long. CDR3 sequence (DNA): TGTGCCAGCAGCCGGTCAGGGGGTGCCGGGACTAGTTACGAGCAGTACTTC. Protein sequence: CASSRSGGAGTSYEQYF.

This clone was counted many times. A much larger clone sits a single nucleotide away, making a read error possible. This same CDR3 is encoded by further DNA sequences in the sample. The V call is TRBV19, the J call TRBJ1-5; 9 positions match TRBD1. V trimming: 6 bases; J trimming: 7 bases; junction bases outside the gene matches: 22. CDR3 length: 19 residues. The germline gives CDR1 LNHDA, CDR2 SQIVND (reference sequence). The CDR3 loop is CASRLLLGTGKSRRQPQHF. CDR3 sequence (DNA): TGTGCCAGTAGACTACTCCTAGGGACAGGGAAGTCTCGCAGGCAGCCCCAGCATTTT.

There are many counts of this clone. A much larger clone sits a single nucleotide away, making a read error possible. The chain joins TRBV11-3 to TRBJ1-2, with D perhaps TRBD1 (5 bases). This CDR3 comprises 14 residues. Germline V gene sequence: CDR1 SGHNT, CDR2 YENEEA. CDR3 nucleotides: TGTGCCAGCAGCTTAGAGGGGCACCCGGCGGGCTGCACCTTC. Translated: CASSLEGHPAGCTF. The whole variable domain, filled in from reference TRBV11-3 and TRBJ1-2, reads EAGVVQSPRYKIIEKKQPVAFWCNPISGHNTLYWYLQNLGQGPELLIRYENEEAVDDSQLPKDRFSAERLKGVDSTLKIQPAELGDSAVYLCASSLEGHPAGCTFGSGTRLTVV.

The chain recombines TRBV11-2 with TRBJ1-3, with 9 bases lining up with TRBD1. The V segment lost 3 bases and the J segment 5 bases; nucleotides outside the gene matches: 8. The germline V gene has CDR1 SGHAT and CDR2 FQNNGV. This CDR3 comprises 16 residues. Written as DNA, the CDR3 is TGTGCCAGCAGCTTCTCACAGGGGGCTCTGCGAAACACCATATATTTT. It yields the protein CASSFSQGALRNTIYF.

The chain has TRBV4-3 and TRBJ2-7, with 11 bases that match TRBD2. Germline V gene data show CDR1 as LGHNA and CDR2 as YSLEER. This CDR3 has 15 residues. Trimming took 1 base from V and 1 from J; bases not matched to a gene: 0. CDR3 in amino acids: CASSQASGRSYEQYF. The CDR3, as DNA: TGCGCCAGCAGCCAAGCTAGCGGGAGGTCCTACGAGCAGTACTTC.

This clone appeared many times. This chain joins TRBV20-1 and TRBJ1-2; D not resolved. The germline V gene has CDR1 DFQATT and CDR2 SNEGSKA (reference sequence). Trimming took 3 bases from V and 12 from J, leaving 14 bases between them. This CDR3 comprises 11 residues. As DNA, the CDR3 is TGCAGTGCTAGGGAATTAGGCACAGACACCTTC. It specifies CSARELGTDTF.

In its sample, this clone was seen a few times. The CDR3 nucleotides read TGTGCCAGCAGCCTCGGGGATACGCAGTATTTT. Protein sequence: CASSLGDTQYF. The chain is built from TRBV5-5 and TRBJ2-3, with D unclear. V gave up 4 bases and J gave up 6 bases, with 6 bases separating them. Germline V gene lookup returns CDR1 SGHKS and CDR2 YYEKEE (reference sequence). The CDR3 runs 11 residues.

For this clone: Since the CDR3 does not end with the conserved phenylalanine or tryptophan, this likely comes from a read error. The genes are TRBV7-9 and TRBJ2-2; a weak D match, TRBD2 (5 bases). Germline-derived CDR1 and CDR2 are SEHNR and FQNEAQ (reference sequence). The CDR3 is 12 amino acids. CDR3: CASSRDAGKLFL. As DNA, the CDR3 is TGTGCCAGCAGCCGGGATGCCGGGAAGCTGTTTCTT.

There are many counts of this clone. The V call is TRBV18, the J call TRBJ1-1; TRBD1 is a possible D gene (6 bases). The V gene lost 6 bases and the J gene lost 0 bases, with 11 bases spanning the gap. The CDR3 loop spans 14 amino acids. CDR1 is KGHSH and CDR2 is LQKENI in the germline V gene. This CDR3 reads CASSYGQMNTEAFF. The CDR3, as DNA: TGTGCCAGCTCTTACGGACAGATGAACACTGAAGCTTTCTTT.

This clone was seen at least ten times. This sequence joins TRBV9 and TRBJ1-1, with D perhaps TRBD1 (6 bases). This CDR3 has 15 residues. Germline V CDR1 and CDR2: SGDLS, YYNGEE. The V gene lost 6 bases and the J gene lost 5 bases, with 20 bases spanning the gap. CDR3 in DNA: TGTGCCAGCACCACCGACCCGGGGGCACTAACTGAAGCTTTCTTT. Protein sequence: CASTTDPGALTEAFF.

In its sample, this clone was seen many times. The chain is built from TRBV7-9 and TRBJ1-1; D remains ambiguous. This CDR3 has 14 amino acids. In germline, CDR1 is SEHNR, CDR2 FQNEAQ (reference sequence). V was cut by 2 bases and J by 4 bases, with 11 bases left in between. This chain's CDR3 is CASSLSTWGTEAFF. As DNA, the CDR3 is TGTGCCAGCAGCTTATCGACCTGGGGCACTGAAGCTTTCTTT. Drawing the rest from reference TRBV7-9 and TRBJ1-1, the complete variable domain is DTGVSQNPRHKITKRGQNVTFRCDPISEHNRLYWYRQTLGQGPEFLTYFQNEAQLEKSRLLSDRFSAERPKGSFSTLEIQRTEQGDSAMYLCASSLSTWGTEAFFGQGTRLTVV.

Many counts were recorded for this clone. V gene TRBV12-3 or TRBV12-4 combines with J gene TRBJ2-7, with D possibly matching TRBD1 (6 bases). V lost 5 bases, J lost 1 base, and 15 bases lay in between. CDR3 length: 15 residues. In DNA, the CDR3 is TGTGCCAGCAGTGGGGGCGAGAGTCTATCCTACGAGCAGTACTTC. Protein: CASSGGESLSYEQYF.

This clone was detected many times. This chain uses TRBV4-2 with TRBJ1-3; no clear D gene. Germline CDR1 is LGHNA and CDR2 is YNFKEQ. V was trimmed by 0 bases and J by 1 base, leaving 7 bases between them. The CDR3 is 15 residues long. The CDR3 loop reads CASSQERNSGNTIYF. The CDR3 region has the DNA TGTGCCAGCAGCCAAGAAAGGAATTCTGGAAACACCATATATTTT.

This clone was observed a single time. The CDR3 DNA follows: TGCAGTGCCCAGGGAAATGAGCAGTTCTTC. Its protein product is CSAQGNEQFF. The chain is built from TRBV20-1 and TRBJ2-1, with D perhaps matching TRBD1 (5 bases). Germline lookup yields CDR1 DFQATT and CDR2 SNEGSKA (reference sequence). The CDR3 consists of 10 residues. V was trimmed by 6 bases and J by 7 bases, leaving 7 bases between them.

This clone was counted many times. The CDR3 coding sequence is TGTGCCAGCAGCCTCAGGACAGGGGTGAACACTGAAGCTTTCTTT. It yields the protein CASSLRTGVNTEAFF. The rearrangement joins TRBV3-1 to TRBJ1-1; 9 bases match TRBD1. The CDR3 extends over 15 amino acids. Germline lookup yields CDR1 LGHDT and CDR2 YNNKEL (reference sequence). With V trimmed by 4 bases and J by 0 bases, 3 bases remained unmatched.